This passage covers 7 T cell receptor beta chains from one sample sequenced in a study of T cell changes during pregnancy in multiple sclerosis. Libraries were prepared by immunoSEQ multiplex PCR; TCRdb keeps only in-frame clonotypes and omits some of them. The sample includes approximately 130,000 clones, 90% to 95% seen only once; the top ten take 6.2%. The sequenced sample was peripheral blood, obtained before pregnancy. These receptors were taken from a female donor with multiple sclerosis, enrolled in a pregnancy study.

V is TRBV2 and J is TRBJ1-2; D uncertain. This CDR3 region has 10 residues. V lost 6 bases and J lost 8, with 7 bases in between. Germline loops: CDR1 SNHLY, CDR2 FYNNEI. The CDR3 nucleotides are TGTGCCAGCAGCGGGAACGGCTACACCTTC. Protein product: CASSGNGYTF.

With regard to this clone: This clone may be a read error of a much larger clone one base away. J is TRBJ2-7 and V is TRBV6-1; 10 bases are shared with TRBD1. The CDR3 is 13 residues long. J was trimmed by 3 bases and V by 6 bases; bases with no gene match: 2. Germline V gene sequence: CDR1 MNHNS, CDR2 SASEGT. The CDR3 region has the DNA TGTGCCAGCAGCCGGGACAGGGGCTACGAGCAGTACTTC. It encodes CASSRDRGYEQYF.

The V call is TRBV6-6, the J call TRBJ2-3, with D perhaps matching TRBD2 (5 bases). This CDR3 comprises 15 residues. Trimming took 0 bases from V and 3 from J, leaving 10 bases between them. Germline CDR1 is MNHNY and CDR2 is SVGAGI (reference sequence). CDR3 region: CASSYSRARTDTQYF. The CDR3 nucleotides read TGTGCCAGCAGTTACTCGAGGGCCCGGACAGATACGCAGTATTTT.

V and J are TRBV18 and TRBJ2-1; maybe TRBD1 (6 bases). The germline V gene has CDR1 KGHSH and CDR2 LQKENI. Trimming pared 4 bases from V and 8 bases from J, leaving 12 bases between. CDR3 size: 13 residues. In nucleotides, the CDR3 is TGTGCCAGCTCACTGACAGGTTCGGATGAGCAGTTCTTC. It translates to CASSLTGSDEQFF.

The rearrangement links TRBV2 to TRBJ2-7; 9 bases agree with TRBD2. The CDR3 covers 15 residues. Unmatched junction bases numbered 10, after V lost 6 bases and J lost 4 bases. Per the germline V gene, CDR1 is SNHLY and CDR2 is FYNNEI. The chain's CDR3 is CASRGRLAGRYEQYF. Here the CDR3 DNA reads TGTGCCAGCAGGGGAAGGCTAGCGGGAAGGTACGAGCAGTACTTC. The full variable domain, rest sourced from reference TRBV2 and TRBJ2-7, is EPEVTQTPSHQVTQMGQEVILRCVPISNHLYFYWYRQILGQKVEFLVSFYNNEISEKSEIFDDQFSVERPDGSNFTLKIRSTKLEDSAMYFCASRGRLAGRYEQYFGPGTRLTVT.

The J gene is TRBJ2-3, the V gene TRBV2, with a tentative D call TRBD2 (6 bases). Trimming cost V 5 bases and J 4 bases, with 13 bases left between them. Looked up from germline, CDR1 is SNHLY and CDR2 is FYNNEI. The CDR3 is made up of 14 amino acids. CDR3 residues: CASSPRLDADTQYF. In nucleotides, the CDR3 is TGTGCCAGCAGTCCGCGACTAGACGCAGATACGCAGTATTTT.

The rearrangement joins TRBV9 to TRBJ2-5; D might be TRBD1 (5 bases). The germline V and J ends were trimmed by 3 bases and 2 bases, with 14 bases remaining between them. The V gene's germline CDR1 is SGDLS and CDR2 YYNGEE. The CDR3 spans 15 residues. This CDR3 is CASSDAGKGQETQYF. Written as DNA, the CDR3 is TGTGCCAGCAGCGATGCAGGGAAGGGGCAAGAGACCCAGTACTTC.